Described below is a single T cell receptor beta chain sequence and its context. Its antigen is not identified. The data stem from a study of T cells after yellow fever vaccination. Overall study results and limits: Only a small proportion of the clonotypes turned up in both the CD4 and the CD8 compartments, likely arising from convergent recombination. Contaminants from the bulk population, in the form of abundant clonotypes, could be found in FACS-sorted repertoires. Weaker overall was a secondary response that nonetheless peaked faster, on day 5 versus 15.

Conversion of TCR transcripts into cDNA relied on 5'RACE template switching, which added a universal primer site and UMIs. TCRdb redid the calling of the 5' RACE reads with MiXCR, one entry per CDR3 protein. The sample holds about 580,000 distinct CDR3 sequences, 17% seen once. The clonotype originates from a man aged 18 to 29 who received the YFV17D yellow fever vaccine. Sequences were derived from PBMCs, sampled 5 days after the first yellow fever vaccination.

The CDR3 loop is CASSLDRNLYGYTF. CDR3 DNA: TGTGCCAGCAGCCTCGACAGAAACTTATATGGCTACACCTTC. V usage is TRBV7-2 and J usage is TRBJ1-2, with D possibly matching TRBD1 (5 bases). This CDR3 has 14 residues. Per the germline V gene, CDR1 is SGHTA and CDR2 is FQGNSA. Trimming stripped 5 bases from V and 5 bases from J, with 15 bases between. Full variable domain (remainder filled in from reference TRBV7-2 and TRBJ1-2): GAGVSQSPSNKVTEKGKDVELRCDPISGHTALYWYRQSLGQGLEFLIYFQGNSAPDKSGLPSDRFSAERTGGSVSTLTIQRTQQEDSAVYLCASSLDRNLYGYTFGSGTRLTVV.